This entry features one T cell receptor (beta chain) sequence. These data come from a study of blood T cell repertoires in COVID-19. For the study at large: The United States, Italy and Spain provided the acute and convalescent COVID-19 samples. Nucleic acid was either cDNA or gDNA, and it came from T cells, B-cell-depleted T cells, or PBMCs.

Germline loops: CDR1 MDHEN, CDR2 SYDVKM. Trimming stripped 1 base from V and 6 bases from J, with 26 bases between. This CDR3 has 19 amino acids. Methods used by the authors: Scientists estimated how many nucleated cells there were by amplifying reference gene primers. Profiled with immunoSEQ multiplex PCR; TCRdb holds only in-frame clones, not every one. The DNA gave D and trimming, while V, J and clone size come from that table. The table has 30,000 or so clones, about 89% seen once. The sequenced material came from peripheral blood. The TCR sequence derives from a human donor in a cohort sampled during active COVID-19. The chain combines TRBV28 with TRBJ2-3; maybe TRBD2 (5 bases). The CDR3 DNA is TGTGCCAGCAGTTTATTCGCGGGTCTGCGGTCCGGGTCTGCGGATACGCAGTATTTT. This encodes CASSLFAGLRSGSADTQYF.